The 26 T cell receptor beta chains below were found in one sample sequenced in a study of OX40 agonist ivuxolimab in advanced cancers. Sequenced by immunoSEQ multiplex PCR; TCRdb stores in-frame clones only, minus some. The sample includes more than 45,000 clones, about 89% of them seen just once. The specimen comprised CD4+ or CD8+ T cells sorted from blood, sampled in a trial of the OX40 agonist ivuxolimab. Receptor source: an adult with an advanced solid tumor such as melanoma, head and neck, liver or kidney cancer.

V gene TRBV9 combines with J gene TRBJ2-7; D is tentatively TRBD1 or TRBD2 (5 bases each). The CDR3 contains 15 residues. Germline V lookup: CDR1 SGDLS, CDR2 YYNGEE. Between the trimmed V and J ends, which lost 4 bases and 0 bases, there was a span of 14 bases. The CDR3 loop is CASSPQGEGSYEQYF. CDR3 coding DNA: TGTGCCAGCAGCCCCCAGGGAGAAGGCTCCTACGAGCAGTACTTC.

J is TRBJ1-1 and V is TRBV25-1, with a possible D match to TRBD1 (5 bases). The CDR3 has 13 residues. Germline V lookup: CDR1 MGHDK, CDR2 SYGVNS. Trimming stripped 1 base from V and 9 bases from J, with 12 bases between. CDR3 region: CASSELGTNQAFF. The CDR3 bases are TGTGCCAGCAGTGAATTGGGGACCAATCAAGCTTTCTTT. Full variable domain (rest looked up from reference TRBV25-1 and TRBJ1-1): EADIYQTPRYLVIGTGKKITLECSQTMGHDKMYWYQQDPGMELHLIHYSYGVNSTEKGDLSSESTVSRIRTEHFPLTLESARPSHTSQYLCASSELGTNQAFFGQGTRLTVV.

This chain connects TRBV11-3 to TRBJ2-2, with 11 bases identical to TRBD2. J lost 5 bases, V lost 4 bases, and 15 bases had no gene match. The CDR3 extends over 19 amino acids. Germline values: CDR1 SGHNT, CDR2 YENEEA. Written as DNA, the CDR3 is TGTGCCAGCAGCTCGAGCCGCACGGATAGCGGGAGGGGAACCGGGGAGCTGTTTTTT. Its protein product is CASSSSRTDSGRGTGELFF.

The chain uses TRBV21-1 and TRBJ1-1. TRBV21-1 is recorded as a pseudogene. The CDR3 is 14 residues long. The CDR3 sequence: CASRLAGAGTEAFF. In nucleotides, the CDR3 is TGTGCCAGCAGACTAGCGGGGGCTGGGACTGAAGCTTTCTTT.

V usage is TRBV25-1 and J usage is TRBJ1-2; 7 nucleotides match TRBD1. With V trimmed by 0 bases and J by 5 bases, 9 bases remained unmatched. CDR3 size: 16 residues. Germline V gives CDR1 MGHDK, CDR2 SYGVNS. The CDR3 reads CASSEYFTGETYGYTF. The CDR3 nucleotides are TGTGCCAGCAGTGAATATTTCACAGGGGAGACGTATGGCTACACCTTC.

This clone was seen just once. The chain links TRBV7-6 to TRBJ2-7; D assignment may be TRBD1 or TRBD2 (5 bases each). V was trimmed by 5 bases and J by 2 bases, leaving 13 bases between them. The germline V gene has CDR1 SGHVS and CDR2 FNYEAQ. This CDR3 is 14 amino acids long. This CDR3 reads CASSPWDRTYEQYF. CDR3 bases: TGTGCCAGCAGCCCCTGGGACCGCACCTACGAGCAGTACTTC.

This chain connects TRBV4-3 to TRBJ2-1; possibly TRBD2 for D (5 bases). There are 16 residues in the CDR3. V lost 0 bases and J lost 4, with 13 bases in between. CDR1 and CDR2 (germline): LGHNA, YSLEER. The CDR3 bases are TGCGCCAGCAGCCAAGATAGGACGGGGTGGTACAATGAGCAGTTCTTC. This encodes CASSQDRTGWYNEQFF.

The V gene is TRBV9, the J gene TRBJ2-1, with D uncertain. CDR1 SGDLS and CDR2 YYNGEE come from the germline V gene. The CDR3 has 14 amino acids. The V end lost 0 bases, the J end lost 2 bases, and 6 bases lay between the germline ends. CDR3 nucleotide sequence: TGTGCCAGCAGCGTAGGTTCGGCCTACAATGAGCAGTTCTTC. Amino acid sequence: CASSVGSAYNEQFF.

V usage is TRBV30 and J usage is TRBJ2-7; TRBD1 or TRBD2 may be the D gene (5 bases each). Germline V gives CDR1 GTSNPN, CDR2 SVGIG (reference sequence). This CDR3 region has 13 residues. The V and J ends lost 0 bases and 3 bases respectively, with 9 bases between them. In nucleotides, the CDR3 is TGTGCCTGGAGTGTAGAGGGGAACTACGAGCAGTACTTC. Translating gives CAWSVEGNYEQYF.

This rearrangement joins TRBV23-1 to TRBJ2-4; D is uncertain. TRBV23-1 is sorted into the ORF group, with uncertain function. The CDR3 consists of 18 residues. Trimming cost V 1 base and J 0 bases, with 16 bases left between them. The CDR3 here is CASSQWSRGALAKNIQYF. The CDR3 coding sequence is TGCGCCAGCAGTCAATGGTCAAGAGGAGCTCTAGCCAAAAACATTCAGTACTTC.

V is TRBV4-3 and J is TRBJ2-1; D perhaps matches TRBD2 (5 bases). The CDR3 contains 14 residues. Looked up from germline, CDR1 is LGHNA and CDR2 is YSLEER. V was shortened by 0 bases and J by 12 bases, with 15 bases between the two germline ends. The CDR3 nucleotides read TGCGCCAGCAGCCAAGATTGGACTGGACTGAGGCAGTTCTTC. This encodes CASSQDWTGLRQFF.

This chain uses TRBV7-9 with TRBJ2-4; the D gene could be TRBD1 or TRBD2 (6 bases each). V lost 8 bases and J lost 0, with 23 bases in between. CDR3 length: 18 residues. Germline CDR1 and CDR2: SEHNR and FQNEAQ (reference sequence). CDR3 region: CASLISPTGAQAKNIQYF. CDR3 in DNA: TGTGCCAGCCTCATTAGCCCAACGGGGGCCCAAGCCAAAAACATTCAGTACTTC.

The chain carries TRBV27 and TRBJ2-1, with 10 bases matching TRBD2. Trimming at V came to 4 bases and at J to 4 bases, leaving 10 bases not matched to a gene. There are 17 residues in the CDR3. Germline CDR1 reads MNHEY; CDR2 reads SMNVEV (reference sequence). The CDR3 reads CASSSGWGTSAYNEQFF. DNA of the CDR3: TGTGCCAGCAGTTCGGGGTGGGGGACTAGCGCTTACAATGAGCAGTTCTTC.

This chain uses TRBV7-9 with TRBJ2-7; a possible D gene is TRBD1 (8 bases). This CDR3 is 15 amino acids long. V lost 0 bases to trimming and J lost 4 bases, with 13 bases between them. CDR1 and CDR2 from the germline V gene are SEHNR and FQNEAQ (reference sequence). The CDR3, as DNA: TGTGCCAGCAGCTTAGCGTACAGGGGGGGTTACGAGCAGTACTTC. Its protein product is CASSLAYRGGYEQYF.

The chain recombines TRBV29-1 with TRBJ2-7; D gene ambiguous. In germline, CDR1 is SQVTM, CDR2 ANQGSEA. Trimming removed 4 bases at V and 0 bases at J, with 7 bases between. This CDR3 has 12 residues. CDR3 DNA: TGCAGCGTTGTATCGATCTCCTACGAGCAGTACTTC. It codes for CSVVSISYEQYF.

The chain has TRBV28 and TRBJ2-7; 12 bases fit TRBD2. V gave up 5 bases and J gave up 7 bases; unmatched junction bases: 12. CDR3 length: 16 residues. The germline CDR1 and CDR2 sequences are MDHEN and SYDVKM. For the CDR3, the DNA is TGTGCCAGCAGTATCAACCCTTCTAGCGGGAGGGTTGAGCAGTACTTC. It is translated as CASSINPSSGRVEQYF.

This chain uses TRBV28 with TRBJ2-5; no clear D. This CDR3 region has 15 residues. Germline CDR1 reads MDHEN; CDR2 reads SYDVKM. The V and J ends lost 7 bases and 2 bases respectively, with 17 bases between them. The CDR3 region is CASIPSVASQETQYF. CDR3 in DNA: TGTGCCAGCATCCCATCGGTGGCAAGTCAAGAGACCCAGTACTTC.

This clone was recorded only once. The chain carries TRBV4-2 and TRBJ2-1; either TRBD1 or TRBD2 may fit D (5 bases each). V shed 4 bases and J shed 2 bases, with 12 bases lying between them. CDR1 and CDR2 (germline): LGHNA, YNFKEQ. The CDR3 runs 15 residues. Here the CDR3 DNA reads TGTGCCAGCAGCCCCCCGGGACGTACCTACAATGAGCAGTTCTTC. Its translation is CASSPPGRTYNEQFF.

The chain joins TRBV15 to TRBJ2-7; D unresolved. In germline, CDR1 is LNHNV, CDR2 YYDKDF (reference sequence). Deletions cut 2 bases from V and 6 bases from J, with 11 bases between. This CDR3 has 13 amino acids. The CDR3 spells CATSRHDRLEQYF. The DNA for the CDR3 is TGTGCCACCAGCAGACATGACCGTCTCGAGCAGTACTTC.

The genes are TRBV13 and TRBJ2-4; D unresolved. Germline values: CDR1 PRHDT, CDR2 FYEKMQ (reference sequence). This CDR3 comprises 13 residues. The V gene lost 4 bases and the J gene lost 0 bases, with 4 bases spanning the gap. The CDR3, as DNA: TGTGCCAGCAGCTCTCTAGCCAAAAACATTCAGTACTTC. Translating it yields CASSSLAKNIQYF.

V usage is TRBV7-6 and J usage is TRBJ2-7; 7 nucleotides align to TRBD1. The CDR3 runs 12 residues. Germline assignment: CDR1 SGHVS and CDR2 FNYEAQ. With V trimmed by 5 bases and J by 5 bases, 3 bases remained unmatched. The DNA of the CDR3 is TGTGCCAGCAGCCACAGGGGACACGAGCAGTACTTC. Encoded protein: CASSHRGHEQYF.

J is TRBJ2-2 and V is TRBV10-2, with TRBD1 matching 7 bases. Germline-derived CDR1 and CDR2 are WSHSY and SAAADI. V shed 9 bases, J shed 3 bases, and the junction held 7 bases outside the gene matches. The CDR3 runs 14 residues. The CDR3 loop reads CASTGERDTGELFF. The CDR3, as DNA: TGCGCCAGTACAGGGGAGCGCGACACCGGGGAGCTGTTTTTT.

The chain carries TRBV20-1 and TRBJ2-1, with 9 bases that match TRBD2. V was clipped by 4 bases and J by 10 bases; unmatched bases: 2. Looked up from germline, CDR1 is DFQATT and CDR2 is SNEGSKA (reference sequence). The CDR3 consists of 11 residues. The CDR3: CSAMTSGEQFF. CDR3 sequence (DNA): TGCAGTGCTATGACTAGCGGCGAGCAGTTCTTC.

The chain links TRBV7-9 to TRBJ2-5; 8 nucleotides agree with TRBD2. After removal of 4 bases from V and 5 bases from J, the junction contained 12 bases not matched to a gene. The germline V gene encodes CDR1 SEHNR and CDR2 FQNEAQ (reference sequence). This CDR3 is 16 amino acids long. The CDR3 loop is CASSSNSGLVLETQYF. The CDR3 bases are TGTGCCAGCAGCTCTAATTCGGGACTAGTTCTCGAGACCCAGTACTTC.

The V and J genes are TRBV5-1 and TRBJ1-1; the D gene is possibly TRBD1 (5 bases). The CDR3 consists of 17 residues. The V gene lost 0 bases and the J gene lost 1 base, with 16 bases spanning the gap. Germline lookup yields CDR1 SGHRS and CDR2 YFSETQ. The CDR3 protein is CASSLVVRGRANTEAFF. For the CDR3, the DNA is TGCGCCAGCAGCTTGGTGGTCCGGGGGAGGGCGAACACTGAAGCTTTCTTT.

The V and J genes are TRBV27 and TRBJ2-3; 13 bases align to TRBD2. This CDR3 spans 18 amino acids. The trim removed 6 bases at V and 1 base at J, leaving 10 bases unmatched. CDR1 and CDR2 (germline): MNHEY, SMNVEV (reference sequence). In DNA form, the CDR3 reads TGTGCCAGCAGGGGAAGGACTAGCGGGAGAACGGGCACAGATACGCAGTATTTT. Protein: CASRGRTSGRTGTDTQYF.